The rows below give T cell receptor beta chains drawn from one sample of a study of T-cell memory formation after mild COVID-19. Each CDR3 protein is one row after TCRdb ran MiXCR on the 5' RACE reads. The sample contains around 200,000 distinct CDR3 sequences, about 18% of which appear only once. The material sequenced was PBMCs or a T cell subset sorted from them (not recorded which). These receptors all stem from a man aged 18-30 years who had mild COVID-19 (a few samples of this study predate the infection). Cell type and time point are not known. CDR3s include the opening cysteine and the closing phenylalanine or tryptophan. Size values are once, few and many counts, or a class for expanded clones, and some rows have none.

v_call	clone_size	j_call	cdr3_aa
TRBV20-1	-	TRBJ2-1	CSARVPIYNEQFF
TRBV7-2	few	TRBJ2-7	CASSLGGEQGYEQYF
TRBV7-9	-	TRBJ1-5	CASSPAGSNQPQHF
TRBV5-1	-	TRBJ1-1	CASSGSTETEAFF
TRBV5-1	-	TRBJ1-1	CASSLAAIGEGTEAFF
TRBV5-1	many	TRBJ2-3	CASRNGTNPTDTQYF
TRBV18	-	TRBJ1-1	CASSPPGAENTEAFF
TRBV2	-	TRBJ2-1	CASSTNSHEQFF
TRBV20-1	few	TRBJ2-1	CSAASNEQFF
TRBV7-2	-	TRBJ1-5	CASSSLTAGRQPQHF
TRBV2	-	TRBJ2-3	CASSGGLYTQYF
TRBV18	-	TRBJ2-3	CASSPRGGAETDTQYF
TRBV10-3	few	TRBJ1-2	CAISEAVTEPLGYTF
TRBV28	-	TRBJ1-1	CASSLFPKAFF
TRBV9	many	TRBJ2-3	CASSVVGDSSTDTQYF